This TCR beta chain was identified during a study of blood T cell repertoires in COVID-19. Study as a whole: Samples came from the United States, Italy and Spain, spanning acute and convalescent COVID-19. PBMCs, B-cell-depleted T cells, or T cells provided the cDNA or gDNA that made up the material.

Only one count was recorded for this clone. From germline, CDR1 is LNHDA and CDR2 SQIVND (reference sequence). Losses at the gene ends were 5 bases for V and 4 bases for J; bases not matched to a gene: 7. This CDR3 is built from 14 residues. The authors' processing: It was from reference gene primer amplification that nucleated cell counts were estimated. Libraries were prepared by immunoSEQ multiplex PCR; TCRdb keeps only in-frame clonotypes and omits some of them. V, J and clone size derive from that table, while D and trimming were established from the DNA sequence. Of fewer than 200,000 clones detected, about 88% appear once; the ten largest clones hold 1.9%.

This clonotype originated in a man in his late teens or twenties who had recovered from COVID-19. The chain has TRBV19 and TRBJ1-1, with 7 bases matching TRBD1. Sequencing input: peripheral blood. The CDR3 region has the DNA TGTGCCAGTAGTTCGACAGGGCTGTCCACTGAAGCTTTCTTT. Translation gives CASSSTGLSTEAFF.